This T cell receptor beta chain originates from a study of blood T cell repertoires in COVID-19. In the authors' workflow: Using reference gene primer amplification, nucleated cell counts were estimated. The table came from immunoSEQ multiplex PCR; TCRdb's copy has only in-frame clones and leaves some out. V, J and clone size are those of that table, while D and trimming were read from the DNA. The sample has 95,000 to 100,000 clones, 85% seen once. CDR3 length: 13 residues. Germline CDR1 and CDR2: SGDLS and YYNGEE. V was cut by 4 bases and J by 2 bases, with 9 bases left in between. Notes on this clone: Other nucleotide sequences from this sample produce the same CDR3.

This sequence joins TRBV9 and TRBJ1-2; D is possibly TRBD1 (6 bases). The receptor was isolated from a woman in her 70s with active or convalescent COVID-19. The material sequenced was peripheral blood. The CDR3, as DNA: TGTGCCAGCAGCTCTACAGGGAACTATGGCTACACCTTC. This translates into CASSSTGNYGYTF.